This T cell receptor beta chain was captured in a study of T-cell memory formation after mild COVID-19. Across the whole study: The study found TCR clusters largely donor specific. Study-wide findings and caveats: Pre-infection memory contained some responding clones, which suggested that cross-reactive memory had joined. Mostly located in CM and EM were contracting CD4+ clones, with contracting CD8+ clones located in EMRA.

Amplification by 5'RACE using constant-segment primers produced TCR alpha and TCR beta cDNA libraries that carried sample barcodes and UMIs. TCRdb re-called the 5' RACE reads with MiXCR, one entry per CDR3 protein. The sample contains roughly 100,000 distinct CDR3 sequences, about a sixth of which appear only once. This clonotype came up a few times. Its antigen is unidentified. This CDR3 is 15 amino acids long. Trimming cost V 2 bases and J 5 bases; bases outside gene matches: 5. The germline gives CDR1 MNHEY, CDR2 SVGAGI. This chain joins TRBV6-5 and TRBJ1-1; 10 positions agree with TRBD1. This clonotype was obtained from an adult woman who had mild COVID-19 (a few samples of this study predate the infection). Cell type and time point are not known. The sample was PBMCs or a T cell subset sorted from them (not recorded which). CDR3 protein: CASSYGQGGSTEAFF. The DNA for the CDR3 is TGTGCCAGCAGTTACGGACAGGGGGGGTCGACTGAAGCTTTCTTT.